The 30 T cell receptor beta chains below come from one sample, sequenced in a study of blood T cells in healthy people across ages. Primers used in a second PCR of about 7 to 12 cycles were a sample-barcoded 5' primer and a J-beta primer mix. TCRdb passed the 5' RACE reads through MiXCR, listing each CDR3 protein once. The table lists hundreds of thousands of distinct CDR3 sequences, just over 55% of them singletons, with around 25% in the top ten. Material for sequencing was blood. These receptor sequences come from a man aged 35 to 55 in good health.

The rearrangement uses TRBV12-3 or TRBV12-4 and TRBJ2-1; D gene ambiguous. V lost 1 base to trimming and J lost 6 bases, with 10 bases between them. The CDR3 is 14 amino acids. The CDR3 bases are TGTGCCAGCAGTTTAGATCATCTGGTCAATGAGCAGTTCTTC. This codes for CASSLDHLVNEQFF.

V is TRBV20-1 and J is TRBJ2-1; D is unresolved. CDR1 is DFQATT and CDR2 is SNEGSKA in the germline V gene (reference sequence). The CDR3 is 16 amino acids. V was shortened by 0 bases and J by 0 bases, with 12 bases between the two germline ends. CDR3 loop: CSARDLRRSSYNEQFF. The CDR3 DNA follows: TGCAGTGCTAGAGATCTCCGCAGGAGCTCCTACAATGAGCAGTTCTTC.

The V call is TRBV4-3, the J call TRBJ2-7, with TRBD2 identical over 8 bases. CDR1 is LGHNA, CDR2 YSLEER, per germline. The CDR3 covers 15 residues. The V gene end was trimmed by 4 bases and the J gene end by 5 bases; junction bases not matched to a gene: 10. The CDR3 protein is CASSREGLVGNEQYF. CDR3 bases: TGCGCCAGCAGCCGGGAGGGACTAGTTGGGAACGAGCAGTACTTC.

As for this clonotype: Compared with germline, one end of the junction differs, possibly owing to a read error. The chain joins TRBV7-3 to TRBJ1-2; D not certain. The germline V gene has CDR1 SGHTA and CDR2 FQGTGA. This CDR3 comprises 12 residues. CDR3 loop: CANSSMGYGYTF. The CDR3 DNA is TGTGCCAACAGCTCCATGGGGTATGGCTACACCTTC.

This clonotype was picked up a small number of times. The J gene is TRBJ1-2, the V gene TRBV6-5, with a possible D match to TRBD1 (5 bases). Germline CDR1 reads MNHEY; CDR2 reads SVGAGI. The V end was cut by 2 bases, the J end by 4 bases, with 11 bases between. The CDR3 is 14 residues long. The CDR3 protein is CASSYQGLSYGYTF. CDR3 coding DNA: TGTGCCAGCAGTTACCAGGGCCTCTCCTATGGCTACACCTTC.

The chain has TRBV6-1 and TRBJ2-7; tentative D call: TRBD2 (6 bases). V was clipped by 5 bases and J by 2 bases, with 13 bases between them. Looked up from germline, CDR1 is MNHNS and CDR2 is SASEGT. The CDR3 loop spans 14 amino acids. Here the CDR3 reads CASSNTGTPYEQYF. The CDR3 DNA follows: TGTGCCAGCAGTAATACCGGGACTCCCTACGAGCAGTACTTC.

The chain is built from TRBV29-1 and TRBJ2-4; 9 bases are a match to TRBD2. The end of the DNA is better explained by TRBJ2-7, so the J call may be wrong. Germline V CDR1 and CDR2: SQVTM, ANQGSEA. This CDR3 has 16 amino acids. The CDR3: CSARLGSSGIYYEQYF. Written as DNA, the CDR3 is TGCAGCGCTAGGTTGGGCTCTAGCGGGATTTACTACGAGCAGTACTTC.

This chain uses TRBV7-9 with TRBJ2-3; D remains unclear. Germline V gene lookup returns CDR1 SEHNR and CDR2 FQNEAQ (reference sequence). CDR3 length equals 15 residues. Trimming shortened V by 3 bases and J by 2 bases, and 12 bases separated the two germline ends. The DNA of the CDR3 is TGTGCCAGCAGCTTTGATCCCCACCACACAGATACGCAGTATTTT. Translated: CASSFDPHHTDTQYF.

The chain carries TRBV4-3 and TRBJ2-1; D perhaps matches TRBD2 (5 bases). V gave up 0 bases and J gave up 8 bases, with 14 bases separating them. This CDR3 is built from 15 residues. The V gene's germline CDR1 is LGHNA and CDR2 YSLEER. The DNA for the CDR3 is TGCGCCAGCAGCCAAGAAGGGCGGGTTAGCGATGAGCAGTTCTTC. This gives the protein CASSQEGRVSDEQFF.

This clonotype came up a few times. This may be a read error, as it is one base from a much larger clone. This chain connects TRBV4-2 to TRBJ2-5; TRBD2 matches 9 bases. This CDR3 is built from 16 residues. Losses at the gene ends were 1 base for V and 3 bases for J; bases not matched to a gene: 6. Germline CDR1 reads LGHNA; CDR2 reads YNFKEQ. The CDR3 DNA is TGTGCCAGCAGCCAAGTGGCGGCGGGAGGGGAAGAGACCCAGTACTTC. The encoded protein is CASSQVAAGGEETQYF.

The rearrangement links TRBV28 to TRBJ2-1; maybe TRBD1 (6 bases). Germline V CDR1 and CDR2: MDHEN, SYDVKM. The CDR3 sequence is 14 residues long. V was trimmed by 5 bases and J by 6 bases, leaving 14 bases between them. The CDR3 protein is CASSPYRDSNEQFF. CDR3 bases: TGTGCCAGCAGTCCCTACAGGGATTCCAATGAGCAGTTCTTC. Complete variable domain (other parts from reference TRBV28 and TRBJ2-1): DVKVTQSSRYLVKRTGEKVFLECVQDMDHENMFWYRQDPGLGLRLIYFSYDVKMKEKGDIPEGYSVSREKKERFSLILESASTNQTSMYLCASSPYRDSNEQFFGPGTRLTVL.

The chain links TRBV7-8 to TRBJ2-1; TRBD2 aligns across 14 bases. V shed 10 bases and J 9 bases; nucleotides not matched to a gene: 11. Per the germline V gene, CDR1 is SGHVS and CDR2 is FQNEAQ. This CDR3 contains 15 residues. The CDR3, as DNA: TGTGCCACCCAACGGACTAGCGGGAGGTTAGGTGAGCAGTTCTTC. Its protein is CATQRTSGRLGEQFF. The whole variable domain, remainder taken from reference TRBV7-8 and TRBJ2-1, is GAGVSQSPRYKVAKRGQDVALRCDPISGHVSLFWYQQALGQGPEFLTYFQNEAQLDKSGLPSDRFFAERPEGSVSTLKIQRTQQEDSAVYLCATQRTSGRLGEQFFGPGTRLTVL.

The rearrangement links TRBV7-8 to TRBJ2-7, with 14 bases fitting TRBD2. The CDR3 extends over 19 amino acids. V gave up 7 bases and J gave up 6 bases; unmatched junction bases: 20. The germline gives CDR1 SGHVS, CDR2 FQNEAQ. Here the CDR3 DNA reads TGTGCCAGCATCGGCGACGCCGGGACTAGCGGGAGATTGATAATCGAGCAGTACTTC. It specifies CASIGDAGTSGRLIIEQYF.

The J gene is TRBJ2-1, the V gene TRBV9, with D possibly TRBD2 on 6 matching bases. CDR1 is SGDLS, CDR2 YYNGEE, per germline. This CDR3 has 16 residues. V lost 0 bases and J 3 bases, leaving 13 bases between the germline ends. The CDR3 region is CASSVDLRGLYNEQFF. CDR3 coding DNA: TGTGCCAGCAGCGTAGATTTGCGGGGACTCTACAATGAGCAGTTCTTC.

V is TRBV28 and J is TRBJ2-5, with no clear D. The CDR3 totals 11 residues. Germline-derived CDR1 and CDR2 are MDHEN and SYDVKM. V shed 7 bases and J shed 5 bases, with 8 bases lying between them. Written as DNA, the CDR3 is TGTGCCAGCAAGCTGAGGGAGACCCAGTACTTC. This encodes CASKLRETQYF. The entire variable domain, with the rest obtained from reference TRBV28 and TRBJ2-5, is as follows: DVKVTQSSRYLVKRTGEKVFLECVQDMDHENMFWYRQDPGLGLRLIYFSYDVKMKEKGDIPEGYSVSREKKERFSLILESASTNQTSMYLCASKLRETQYFGPGTRLLVL.

This clonotype was counted only a few times. The rearrangement uses TRBV13 and TRBJ2-5; the D is unclear. The length of the CDR3 is 13 residues. Trimming took 1 base from V and 3 from J, leaving 6 bases between them. Germline assignment: CDR1 PRHDT and CDR2 FYEKMQ (reference sequence). The DNA for the CDR3 is TGTGCCAGCAGCTTAGTTACTAAAGAGACCCAGTACTTC. Residues: CASSLVTKETQYF.

The chain uses TRBV20-1 and TRBJ1-4, with D uncertain. The CDR3 consists of 15 residues. Per germline, CDR1 DFQATT and CDR2 SNEGSKA (reference sequence). The ends were cut back, 3 bases at V and 0 bases at J, with 11 bases in the middle. The CDR3 bases are TGCAGTGCTAGGGCCGGGGTGTCAACTAATGAAAAACTGTTTTTT. It is translated as CSARAGVSTNEKLFF.

This chain links TRBV7-2 with TRBJ2-5; 12 bases are a match to TRBD2. CDR1 and CDR2 (germline): SGHTA, FQGNSA. The CDR3 consists of 17 residues. The junction had 6 bases not matched to a gene; V was cut back by 1 base and J by 3 bases. The CDR3 bases are TGTGCCAGCAGCTTAGTCGCTAGCGGGGGGGAAGAAGAGACCCAGTACTTC. Translation gives CASSLVASGGEEETQYF.

The table lists this clonotype with many counts. This chain uses TRBV25-1 with TRBJ2-5; 12 bases are a match to TRBD2. The length of the CDR3 is 20 residues. Trimming cost V 5 bases and J 2 bases; bases outside gene matches: 18. Germline V gene sequence: CDR1 MGHDK, CDR2 SYGVNS. The CDR3 sequence is CASSPPWLGLAGQIQETQYF. The CDR3 nucleotides read TGTGCCAGCAGTCCCCCATGGTTGGGACTAGCGGGCCAGATACAAGAGACCCAGTACTTC. Complete variable domain (other parts from reference TRBV25-1 and TRBJ2-5): EADIYQTPRYLVIGTGKKITLECSQTMGHDKMYWYQQDPGMELHLIHYSYGVNSTEKGDLSSESTVSRIRTEHFPLTLESARPSHTSQYLCASSPPWLGLAGQIQETQYFGPGTRLLVL.

The table lists this clonotype with a few counts. The chain uses TRBV20-1 and TRBJ2-5, with TRBD2 identical over 7 bases. The germline V gene encodes CDR1 DFQATT and CDR2 SNEGSKA (reference sequence). This CDR3 comprises 14 residues. Trimming removed 2 bases from V and 5 bases from J; junction bases left unmatched: 8. The CDR3 DNA reads TGCAGTGCTAGATGGACTAGTCTCGGGGAGACCCAGTACTTC. Translating it yields CSARWTSLGETQYF.

This rearrangement joins TRBV28 to TRBJ2-1; the D gene is possibly TRBD2 (6 bases). CDR3 size: 18 residues. Germline V gene sequence: CDR1 MDHEN, CDR2 SYDVKM. The V gene lost 6 bases and the J gene lost 3 bases, with 24 bases spanning the gap. The CDR3 nucleotides read TGTGCCAGCAGCCCCTCGGGACTCCAAGCTTTCGTCTACAATGAGCAGTTCTTC. Protein: CASSPSGLQAFVYNEQFF.

This chain uses TRBV29-1 with TRBJ2-3, with TRBD2 identical over 7 bases. CDR1 is SQVTM and CDR2 is ANQGSEA in the germline V gene. The CDR3 is 16 amino acids. V was pared by 1 base and J by 3 bases, with 10 bases of the junction left unmatched. The CDR3, as DNA: TGCAGCGTTGAAGGTCACTCTAGCGGCGATACAGATACGCAGTATTTT. It yields the protein CSVEGHSSGDTDTQYF.

The table lists this clonotype with a few counts. The J gene is TRBJ2-5, the V gene TRBV7-9; 8 bases agree with TRBD2. The length of the CDR3 is 19 residues. The J segment lost 1 base and the V segment lost 2 bases, leaving 15 bases of the junction unmatched. Germline lookup yields CDR1 SEHNR and CDR2 FQNEAQ (reference sequence). The CDR3: CASSLLLSAGREVQETQYF. The CDR3 region has the DNA TGTGCCAGCAGCTTACTCCTCTCGGCAGGGCGGGAGGTCCAAGAGACCCAGTACTTC.

The chain couples TRBV29-1 to TRBJ2-5; 8 positions agree with TRBD1. The J call could be wrong; TRBJ2-7 is a better fit for the DNA end. The germline V gene has CDR1 SQVTM and CDR2 ANQGSEA. The CDR3 is made up of 15 amino acids. The CDR3 loop is CSVIGKDRETYEQYF. CDR3 nucleotide sequence: TGCAGCGTTATTGGGAAGGACAGGGAAACCTACGAGCAGTACTTC.

There are a few counts of this clonotype. This chain links TRBV5-1 with TRBJ2-1; maybe TRBD1 (6 bases). Trimming cost V 4 bases and J 1 base, with 9 bases left between them. The length of the CDR3 is 14 residues. CDR1 and CDR2 from the germline V gene are SGHRS and YFSETQ. CDR3 residues: CASSADRSYNEQFF. As DNA, the CDR3 is TGCGCCAGCAGCGCGGACAGATCCTACAATGAGCAGTTCTTC. The full variable domain, rest sourced from reference TRBV5-1 and TRBJ2-1, is KAGVTQTPRYLIKTRGQQVTLSCSPISGHRSVSWYQQTPGQGLQFLFEYFSETQRNKGNFPGRFSGRQFSNSRSEMNVSTLELGDSALYLCASSADRSYNEQFFGPGTRLTVL.

This clonotype was observed a handful of times. The rearrangement links TRBV10-3 to TRBJ1-5, with D tentatively TRBD1 (5 bases). Per the germline V gene, CDR1 is ENHRY and CDR2 is SYGVKD. The length of the CDR3 is 13 residues. V was clipped by 4 bases and J by 4 bases, with 8 bases between them. This chain's CDR3 is CAISGQPNQPQHF. For the CDR3, the DNA is TGTGCCATCAGTGGACAGCCAAATCAGCCCCAGCATTTT.

The chain couples TRBV20-1 to TRBJ1-4, with a tentative D call TRBD1 (6 bases). CDR3 length equals 14 residues. Between the trimmed V and J ends, which lost 3 bases and 5 bases, there was a span of 13 bases. CDR1 and CDR2 from the germline V gene are DFQATT and SNEGSKA (reference sequence). In DNA form, the CDR3 reads TGCAGTGCTAGTCACAGGGTCCCAAATGAAAAACTGTTTTTT. Translated, it gives CSASHRVPNEKLFF.

The chain uses TRBV29-1 and TRBJ1-1, with D possibly being TRBD1 (5 bases). The V end was cut by 4 bases, the J end by 3 bases, with 12 bases between. Germline CDR1 is SQVTM and CDR2 is ANQGSEA. There are 13 residues in the CDR3. CDR3 region: CSVALGGDTEAFF. The CDR3 bases are TGCAGCGTTGCCCTTGGAGGGGACACTGAAGCTTTCTTT.

This clonotype was recorded at least ten times. J is TRBJ2-5 and V is TRBV10-3; D may match TRBD1 or TRBD2 (6 bases each). CDR1 and CDR2 (germline): ENHRY, SYGVKD. The CDR3 has 15 amino acids. V was cut by 3 bases and J by 4 bases, with 15 bases left in between. DNA for the CDR3: TGTGCCATCAGTGAATGGTCCGGGGGCGGAGAGACCCAGTACTTC. Translated: CAISEWSGGGETQYF.

This rearrangement joins TRBV7-3 to TRBJ2-7; the match to TRBD2 covers 9 bases. The J call may be mistaken, given a closer DNA end match to TRBJ2-5. The CDR3 covers 15 residues. From germline, CDR1 is SGHTA and CDR2 FQGTGA. The CDR3 bases are TGTGCCAGCAGCCTCGGACTAGCGCTGGGGGAGACCCAGTACTTC. Translated, it gives CASSLGLALGETQYF.